This entry is about one TCR beta chain. Its antigen is undetermined. This CDR3 contains 13 residues. Germline lookup yields CDR1 LNHDA and CDR2 SQIVND (reference sequence). Losses at the gene ends were 4 bases for V and 1 base for J; bases not matched to a gene: 0. This specimen belongs to a study of T cell responses to AZD1222 COVID-19 vaccine. Regarding the study as a whole: Spike-wide vaccine-associated CD4 TCRs dominated at 160-218 and 743-854. The peak T cell response came first, and repertoires were sampled only after it. Spike-specific TCR breadth rose after two AZD1222 doses, and depth rose as well.

Some clones are missing from TCRdb's copy, which holds only in-frame ones; the method was immunoSEQ multiplex PCR. The sample shows approximately 150,000 clones, around 90% of them seen only once. The source is an adult in good health. Material: peripheral blood, obtained on day 0 of AZD1222 vaccination. The chain uses TRBV19 and TRBJ1-1; TRBD1 matches at 7 bases. CDR3 in amino acids: CASSTGGNTEAFF. In DNA form, the CDR3 reads TGTGCCAGTAGTACAGGGGGGAACACTGAAGCTTTCTTT. The complete variable domain, with remaining parts taken from reference TRBV19 and TRBJ1-1, reads DGGITQSPKYLFRKEGQNVTLSCEQNLNHDAMYWYRQDPGQGLRLIYYSQIVNDFQKGDIAEGYSVSREKKESFPLTVTSAQKNPTAFYLCASSTGGNTEAFFGQGTRLTVV.